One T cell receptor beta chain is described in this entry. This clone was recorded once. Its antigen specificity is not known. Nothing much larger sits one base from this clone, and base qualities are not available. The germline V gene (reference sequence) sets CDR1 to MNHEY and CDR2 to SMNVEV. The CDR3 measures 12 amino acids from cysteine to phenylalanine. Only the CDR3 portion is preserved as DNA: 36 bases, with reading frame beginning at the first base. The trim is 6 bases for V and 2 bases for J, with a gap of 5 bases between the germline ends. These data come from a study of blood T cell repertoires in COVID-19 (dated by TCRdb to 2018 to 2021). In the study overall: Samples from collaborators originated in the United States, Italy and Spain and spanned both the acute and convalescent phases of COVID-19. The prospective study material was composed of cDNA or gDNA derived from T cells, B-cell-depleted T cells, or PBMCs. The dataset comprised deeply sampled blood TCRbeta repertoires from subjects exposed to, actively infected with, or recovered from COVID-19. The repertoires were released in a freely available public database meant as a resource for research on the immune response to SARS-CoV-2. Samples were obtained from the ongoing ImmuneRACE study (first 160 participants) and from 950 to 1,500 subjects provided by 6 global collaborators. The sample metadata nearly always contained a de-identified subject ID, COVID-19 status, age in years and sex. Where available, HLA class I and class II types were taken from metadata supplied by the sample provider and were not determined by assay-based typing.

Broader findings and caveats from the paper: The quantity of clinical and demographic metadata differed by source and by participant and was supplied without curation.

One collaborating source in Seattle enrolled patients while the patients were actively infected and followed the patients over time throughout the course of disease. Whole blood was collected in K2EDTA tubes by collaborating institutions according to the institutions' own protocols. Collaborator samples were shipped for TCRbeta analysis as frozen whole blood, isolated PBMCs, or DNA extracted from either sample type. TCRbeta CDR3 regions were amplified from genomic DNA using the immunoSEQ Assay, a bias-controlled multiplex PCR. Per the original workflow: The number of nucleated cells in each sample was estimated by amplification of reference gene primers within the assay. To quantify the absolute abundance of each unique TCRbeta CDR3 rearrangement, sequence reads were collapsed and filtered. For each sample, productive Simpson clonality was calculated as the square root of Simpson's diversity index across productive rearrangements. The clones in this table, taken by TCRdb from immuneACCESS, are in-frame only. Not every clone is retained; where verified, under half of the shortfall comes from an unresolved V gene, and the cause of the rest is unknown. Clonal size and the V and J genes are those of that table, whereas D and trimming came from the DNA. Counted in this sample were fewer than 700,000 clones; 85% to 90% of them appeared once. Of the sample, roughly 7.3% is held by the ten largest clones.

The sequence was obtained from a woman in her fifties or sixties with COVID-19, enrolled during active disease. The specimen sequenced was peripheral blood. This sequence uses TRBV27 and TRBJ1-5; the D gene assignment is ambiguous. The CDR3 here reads CASRAGNQPQHF. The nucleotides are TGTGCCAGCAGGGCCGGCAATCAGCCCCAGCATTTT.